Each of the 23 T cell receptor beta chains below was sequenced from the same sample in a study of cytomegalovirus exposure and HLA in healthy donors. Both 60 Vbeta primers and 13 Jbeta primers went into the PCR. The method was immunoSEQ multiplex PCR; TCRdb's version includes in-frame clones alone and lacks a portion of them. The table shows some 91,000 clones, with around four fifths occurring only once. Sequenced: PBMCs. These receptors originate from a woman aged 55-69 years in good health and CMV-seronegative.

The CDR3, as DNA: TGTGCCAGCAGCACGCAATGGACTAGCGGGGGGGCGAGCGCAGATACGCAGTATTTT. This translates into CASSTQWTSGGASADTQYF. The genes are TRBV5-4 and TRBJ2-3; TRBD2 agrees at 15 bases. J was trimmed by 4 bases and V by 4 bases; bases with no gene match: 13. CDR1 and CDR2 (germline): SGHNT, YYREEE (reference sequence). This CDR3 spans 19 amino acids.

The CDR3 loop reads CASSSRVTEGEQYF. CDR3 DNA sequence: TGTGCCAGCAGCTCTAGGGTGACTGAGGGCGAGCAGTACTTC. This rearrangement joins TRBV7-2 to TRBJ2-7; TRBD2 is a possible D gene (5 bases). Trimming removed 4 bases at V and 6 bases at J, with 16 bases between. CDR1 is SGHTA, CDR2 FQGNSA, per germline. CDR3 length: 14 residues. The full variable domain, completed using reference TRBV7-2 and TRBJ2-7, is GAGVSQSPSNKVTEKGKDVELRCDPISGHTALYWYRQSLGQGLEFLIYFQGNSAPDKSGLPSDRFSAERTGGSVSTLTIQRTQQEDSAVYLCASSSRVTEGEQYFGPGTRLTVT.

The genes are TRBV7-2 and TRBJ2-2; TRBD2 matches at 8 bases. The V and J ends lost 4 bases and 4 bases, in that order; junction bases with no gene match: 14. In germline, CDR1 is SGHTA, CDR2 FQGNSA. This CDR3 is 18 amino acids long. The DNA for the CDR3 is TGTGCCAGCAGCTCCCGGGGGGGCGGGGGGCCCGTCACCGGGGAGCTGTTTTTT. It yields the protein CASSSRGGGGPVTGELFF.

In its sample, this clone was seen once. The chain combines TRBV13 with TRBJ1-2, with a weak D call TRBD1 (6 bases). The germline CDR1 and CDR2 sequences are PRHDT and FYEKMQ (reference sequence). The CDR3 is 13 amino acids. Trimming stripped 5 bases from V and 4 bases from J, with 11 bases between. The CDR3: CASSPQGSYGYTF. The CDR3 coding sequence is TGTGCCAGCAGCCCACAGGGAAGCTATGGCTACACCTTC.

The chain carries TRBV25-1 and TRBJ2-5; 12 bases are shared with TRBD2. The length of the CDR3 is 15 residues. Germline CDR1 reads MGHDK; CDR2 reads SYGVNS. V shed 3 bases, J shed 4 bases, and the junction held 3 bases outside the gene matches. The CDR3: CASSEGLAGGETQYF. The CDR3 DNA is TGTGCCAGCAGTGAGGGACTAGCGGGTGGAGAGACCCAGTACTTC.

This sequence joins TRBV7-8 and TRBJ2-7; 8 positions match TRBD2. Germline trimming cut 0 bases from V and 1 base from J; bases unmatched to any gene: 8. In germline, CDR1 is SGHVS, CDR2 FQNEAQ. The CDR3 consists of 17 residues. In nucleotides, the CDR3 is TGTGCCAGCAGCTTAGCCCTACTAGCGGCCGCTTCCTACGAGCAGTACTTC. It translates to CASSLALLAAASYEQYF.

V and J are TRBV15 and TRBJ1-2, with a possible D match to TRBD1 (6 bases). Trimming took 6 bases from V and 4 from J, leaving 15 bases between them. The CDR3 totals 14 residues. CDR1 and CDR2 from the germline V gene are LNHNV and YYDKDF (reference sequence). CDR3 DNA: TGTGCCACCAGGGGTCCGGGACACACCTATGGCTACACCTTC. Its protein product is CATRGPGHTYGYTF.

The chain couples TRBV7-9 to TRBJ2-1; D may be TRBD1 (5 bases). The CDR3 loop spans 14 amino acids. CDR1 and CDR2 from the germline V gene are SEHNR and FQNEAQ (reference sequence). The V end was cut by 0 bases, the J end by 2 bases, with 5 bases between. The CDR3 bases are TGTGCCAGCAGCTTAGCGGGGCCCTACAATGAGCAGTTCTTC. The encoded protein is CASSLAGPYNEQFF. Full variable domain (outside the CDR3, taken from reference TRBV7-9 and TRBJ2-1): DTGVSQNPRHKITKRGQNVTFRCDPISEHNRLYWYRQTLGQGPEFLTYFQNEAQLEKSRLLSDRFSAERPKGSFSTLEIQRTEQGDSAMYLCASSLAGPYNEQFFGPGTRLTVL.

This clone was seen a single time. This chain connects TRBV9 to TRBJ2-2; D uncertain. The CDR3 consists of 13 residues. V shed 4 bases and J shed 2 bases, with 6 bases lying between them. From germline, CDR1 is SGDLS and CDR2 YYNGEE. The CDR3 DNA reads TGTGCCAGCAGCCCTCCCAACACCGGGGAGCTGTTTTTT. It specifies CASSPPNTGELFF.

This clone appeared a few times. The genes are TRBV5-6 and TRBJ1-2, with TRBD1 matching 8 bases. The V segment lost 4 bases and the J segment 12 bases; nucleotides outside the gene matches: 5. The germline V gene has CDR1 SGHDT and CDR2 YYEEEE. The CDR3 is 11 residues long. The CDR3 region has the DNA TGTGCCAGCAGCCTGGACAGGGTCCACACCTTC. Residues: CASSLDRVHTF.

This clone was seen a handful of times. The genes are TRBV29-1 and TRBJ2-2; D is undetermined. The germline V and J ends were trimmed by 1 base and 3 bases, with 9 bases remaining between them. CDR3 length: 14 amino acids. Germline assignment: CDR1 SQVTM and CDR2 ANQGSEA. The CDR3 DNA reads as TGCAGCGTTGAAGGCGCGGTGGACACCGGGGAGCTGTTTTTT. Protein sequence: CSVEGAVDTGELFF.

This clone was found once. V gene TRBV7-2 combines with J gene TRBJ2-3, with 11 bases fitting TRBD1. The germline gives CDR1 SGHTA, CDR2 FQGNSA. This CDR3 is built from 18 residues. Unmatched junction bases numbered 10, after V lost 5 bases and J lost 0 bases. The CDR3 region is CASSNTWTGGGSTDTQYF. CDR3 sequence (DNA): TGTGCCAGCAGCAACACCTGGACAGGGGGCGGAAGCACAGATACGCAGTATTTT.

V usage is TRBV6-5 and J usage is TRBJ2-6; no clear D gene. The V and J ends lost 7 bases and 0 bases respectively, with 10 bases between them. This CDR3 comprises 15 residues. Germline V gene data show CDR1 as MNHEY and CDR2 as SVGAGI. CDR3 protein: CASKLQFSGANVLTF. CDR3 DNA: TGTGCCAGCAAATTACAGTTCTCTGGGGCCAACGTCCTGACTTTC.

This clone was counted between two and nine times. The gene calls are TRBV6-1 and TRBJ2-6, with D possibly matching TRBD2 (6 bases). The V end lost 11 bases, the J end lost 0 bases, and 8 bases lay between the germline ends. Germline CDR1 and CDR2: MNHNS and SASEGT. This CDR3 is built from 13 residues. The CDR3 region is CAAGSSGANVLTF. The CDR3 DNA sequence: TGTGCCGCGGGGAGCTCTGGGGCCAACGTCCTGACTTTC.

The chain has TRBV4-3 and TRBJ2-7; D gene unclear. The CDR3 is 16 residues long. V was clipped by 0 bases and J by 0 bases, with 12 bases between them. CDR1 is LGHNA and CDR2 is YSLEER in the germline V gene. Here the CDR3 DNA reads TGCGCCAGCAGCCAAGATCCCGTCAAGAGCTCCTACGAGCAGTACTTC. Translation gives CASSQDPVKSSYEQYF.

The V and J genes are TRBV6-6 and TRBJ1-1; tentative D call: TRBD1 (6 bases). The CDR3 covers 14 residues. Germline assignment: CDR1 MNHNY and CDR2 SVGAGI (reference sequence). The V and J ends lost 5 bases and 7 bases respectively, with 17 bases between them. As DNA, the CDR3 is TGTGCCAGCAGTCGGAGTCGGGACACTAATGAAGCTTTCTTT. Residues: CASSRSRDTNEAFF.

The chain employs TRBV13 and TRBJ1-1; D not certain. Trimming pared 1 base from V and 6 bases from J, leaving 3 bases between. The CDR3 spans 11 residues. CDR1 is PRHDT, CDR2 FYEKMQ, per germline (reference sequence). The CDR3 loop is CASSLAPEAFF. CDR3 nucleotide sequence: TGTGCCAGCAGCTTAGCTCCTGAAGCTTTCTTT. Full variable domain (missing parts from reference TRBV13 and TRBJ1-1): AAGVIQSPRHLIKEKRETATLKCYPIPRHDTVYWYQQGPGQDPQFLISFYEKMQSDKGSIPDRFSAQQFSDYHSELNMSSLELGDSALYFCASSLAPEAFFGQGTRLTVV.

The chain carries TRBV7-9 and TRBJ1-3; maybe TRBD1 (6 bases). This CDR3 region has 16 residues. CDR1 SEHNR and CDR2 FQNEAQ come from the germline V gene (reference sequence). V lost 5 bases, J lost 0 bases, and 14 bases lay in between. CDR3 bases: TGTGCCAGCAGCCCTTCCAGGGGAAACTCTGGAAACACCATATATTTT. Its protein is CASSPSRGNSGNTIYF.

The chain has TRBV7-9 and TRBJ2-7; D perhaps matches TRBD2 (6 bases). Germline CDR1 SEHNR, CDR2 FQNEAQ (reference sequence). This CDR3 is 13 amino acids long. Trimming stripped 0 bases from V and 7 bases from J, with 10 bases between. The CDR3 sequence is CASSLAHGGEQYF. The CDR3 DNA reads as TGTGCCAGCAGCTTAGCGCACGGGGGAGAGCAGTACTTC.

This clone occurred once. The V call is TRBV7-2, the J call TRBJ2-7; TRBD2 matches 8 bases. J lost 2 bases, V lost 5 bases, and 5 bases had no gene match. This CDR3 region has 14 residues. The V gene's germline CDR1 is SGHTA and CDR2 FQGNSA. The CDR3 sequence: CASSPRGGPYEQYF. Written as DNA, the CDR3 is TGTGCCAGCAGCCCCCGGGGGGGGCCCTACGAGCAGTACTTC.

The chain links TRBV5-1 to TRBJ2-1; 12 nucleotides match TRBD2. The CDR3 is 16 residues long. The germline V gene encodes CDR1 SGHRS and CDR2 YFSETQ. Trimming took 4 bases from V and 4 from J; bases not matched to a gene: 6. For the CDR3, the DNA is TGCGCCAGCAGCGCGCGACTAGCGGGGGCGTACAATGAGCAGTTCTTC. Translation: CASSARLAGAYNEQFF. The full variable domain, completed using reference TRBV5-1 and TRBJ2-1, is KAGVTQTPRYLIKTRGQQVTLSCSPISGHRSVSWYQQTPGQGLQFLFEYFSETQRNKGNFPGRFSGRQFSNSRSEMNVSTLELGDSALYLCASSARLAGAYNEQFFGPGTRLTVL.

The genes are TRBV5-4 and TRBJ2-7; tentative D call: TRBD2 (6 bases). CDR3 size: 14 residues. V was clipped by 4 bases and J by 2 bases, with 13 bases between them. The V gene's germline CDR1 is SGHNT and CDR2 YYREEE (reference sequence). CDR3 sequence (DNA): TGTGCCAGCAGCGCGGCCGGGGGACCCTACGAGCAGTACTTC. Its protein is CASSAAGGPYEQYF.

V usage is TRBV28 and J usage is TRBJ2-7; D remains unclear. Germline-derived CDR1 and CDR2 are MDHEN and SYDVKM. The CDR3 length is 16 residues. Deletions cut 5 bases from V and 7 bases from J, with 24 bases between. The CDR3 spells CASSPTTFSISEEQYF. Here the CDR3 DNA reads TGTGCCAGCAGTCCAACTACTTTCAGTATCTCGGAGGAGCAGTACTTC.